This T cell receptor beta chain was observed in a study of metastatic and nonmetastatic thyroid tumors. On the study more broadly: The comparison covered peripheral blood and tumor or nodule tissue in malignant and benign thyroid patients. Broader study findings: Malignant thyroid tumors reportedly had TCR beta diversity that was significantly higher than in benign nodules, in blood and tumor.

Worth noting for this clone: Antigen specificity is unknown.

In the original processing: Construction of a distant-metastasis classifier for papillary thyroid cancer relied on CDR3 differences across clinicopathological groups. TCRdb re-clonotyped the PCR reads through MiXCR. The V and J calls and clone size come from TCRdb's table, not from the authors' own analysis. The sample has approximately 86,000 clones; approximately 12% are singletons. V shed 2 bases, J shed 4 bases, and the junction held 8 bases outside the gene matches. This CDR3 contains 15 residues. Germline CDR1 SGHRS, CDR2 YFSETQ. Among the patients, none had received any treatment before thyroid surgery.

The chain is built from TRBV5-1 and TRBJ1-2; TRBD1 agrees at 7 bases. The sequencing sample was made of tumor tissue. This clonotype was sampled from a female donor with papillary thyroid cancer or a benign thyroid nodule (not recorded which). Some clones in this sample may be carry-over from other donors' samples. CDR3 in amino acids: CASSLQGFEGYGYTF. The CDR3, as DNA: TGCGCCAGCAGCTTACAGGGGTTTGAAGGCTATGGCTACACCTTC. Variable domain in full (rest from reference TRBV5-1 and TRBJ1-2): KAGVTQTPRYLIKTRGQQVTLSCSPISGHRSVSWYQQTPGQGLQFLFEYFSETQRNKGNFPGRFSGRQFSNSRSEMNVSTLELGDSALYLCASSLQGFEGYGYTFGSGTRLTVV.